The 12 T cell receptor beta chains below were found in one sample sequenced in a study of blood T cells in healthy people across ages. A sample-barcoded 5' primer and a J-beta primer mix were used in a second PCR of about 7 to 12 cycles. Using its own MiXCR run on the 5' RACE reads, TCRdb lists one record per CDR3 protein. This table has about a million distinct CDR3 sequences, roughly 47% appearing once. Sequenced sample: blood. Receptors originate from an older woman in good health.

This clonotype was detected only a few times. The chain recombines TRBV2 with TRBJ2-5; D remains ambiguous. CDR1 is SNHLY and CDR2 is FYNNEI in the germline V gene. CDR3 length: 13 amino acids. V gave up 10 bases and J gave up 2 bases, with 14 bases separating them. The chain's CDR3 is CATKSDRQETQYF. The CDR3, as DNA: TGTGCCACCAAGTCTGATCGACAAGAGACCCAGTACTTC.

The V and J genes are TRBV11-2 and TRBJ2-3; D ambiguous. This CDR3 is built from 18 residues. V shed 3 bases and J shed 4 bases, with 23 bases lying between them. CDR1 and CDR2 (germline): SGHAT, FQNNGV. The CDR3 sequence is CASSFVASAGPSSDTQYF. Here the CDR3 DNA reads TGTGCCAGCAGCTTCGTTGCTTCGGCTGGGCCGTCGTCAGATACGCAGTATTTT.

This rearrangement joins TRBV7-2 to TRBJ2-1, with 9 nucleotides matching TRBD1. The V gene's germline CDR1 is SGHTA and CDR2 FQGNSA. The CDR3 contains 15 residues. V was clipped by 0 bases and J by 6 bases; unmatched bases: 3. The CDR3 loop is CASSLARDRVNEQFF. The CDR3 DNA sequence: TGTGCCAGCAGCTTAGCCCGGGACAGGGTCAATGAGCAGTTCTTC. Variable domain in full (rest from reference TRBV7-2 and TRBJ2-1): GAGVSQSPSNKVTEKGKDVELRCDPISGHTALYWYRQSLGQGLEFLIYFQGNSAPDKSGLPSDRFSAERTGGSVSTLTIQRTQQEDSAVYLCASSLARDRVNEQFFGPGTRLTVL.

Only one count was recorded for this clonotype. This sequence joins TRBV5-1 and TRBJ2-5; 11 bases fit TRBD1. Germline-derived CDR1 and CDR2 are SGHRS and YFSETQ. This CDR3 is built from 15 residues. Trimming took 3 bases from V and 11 from J; bases not matched to a gene: 12. CDR3 region: CASSSGQGVWNEQYF. The CDR3 DNA follows: TGCGCCAGCAGCTCGGGACAGGGGGTTTGGAATGAGCAGTACTTC. Full variable domain (missing parts from reference TRBV5-1 and TRBJ2-5): KAGVTQTPRYLIKTRGQQVTLSCSPISGHRSVSWYQQTPGQGLQFLFEYFSETQRNKGNFPGRFSGRQFSNSRSEMNVSTLELGDSALYLCASSSGQGVWNEQYFGPGTRLLVL.

This clonotype was seen a few times. The J gene is TRBJ2-1, the V gene TRBV20-1; weak D call: TRBD2 (6 bases). V was clipped by 1 base and J by 4 bases, with 11 bases between them. This CDR3 is built from 14 residues. Germline V lookup: CDR1 DFQATT, CDR2 SNEGSKA (reference sequence). CDR3 amino acids: CSARGGLRYNEQFF. The DNA for the CDR3 is TGCAGTGCTAGAGGGGGACTGAGGTACAATGAGCAGTTCTTC.

This clonotype was recorded at least ten times. This sequence joins TRBV6-5 and TRBJ2-6; D is unclear. The CDR3 spans 15 residues. Germline V lookup: CDR1 MNHEY, CDR2 SVGAGI. V gave up 4 bases and J gave up 0 bases, with 7 bases separating them. DNA of the CDR3: TGTGCCAGCAGTTTTACGGACTCTGGGGCCAACGTCCTGACTTTC. Protein sequence: CASSFTDSGANVLTF.

This clonotype has more than one count but fewer than ten. An end of the junction differs from the germline gene, which may be a read error. Here the CDR3 DNA reads TGCAGCGTGGAAGCAGGGAGTTATGAGACCCAGTACTTC. Translated, it gives CSVEAGSYETQYF. This chain uses TRBV29-1 with TRBJ2-5; D tentatively fits TRBD1 or TRBD2 (5 bases each). From germline, CDR1 is SQVTM and CDR2 ANQGSEA. The CDR3 extends over 13 amino acids.

This chain uses TRBV7-2 with TRBJ2-7, with D tentatively TRBD1 (6 bases). The CDR3 runs 13 residues. Germline values: CDR1 SGHTA, CDR2 FQGNSA. Trimming took off 7 bases at V and 1 base at J, with 11 bases between the two ends. CDR3 amino acids: CASNGQNSYEQYF. The CDR3 DNA follows: TGTGCCAGCAACGGACAGAATTCCTACGAGCAGTACTTC.

This clonotype has a count of ten or more. The DNA of the CDR3 is TGTGCCAGCAGTGACAGGGTCACCTACGAGCAGTACTTC. This codes for CASSDRVTYEQYF. This chain uses TRBV2 with TRBJ2-7; possibly TRBD1 for D (5 bases). Germline CDR1 SNHLY, CDR2 FYNNEI. V was clipped by 3 bases and J by 2 bases, with 8 bases between them. This CDR3 is 13 amino acids long.

This chain joins TRBV27 and TRBJ2-5; TRBD1 matches at 10 bases. The CDR3 spans 17 residues. V lost 5 bases, J lost 5 bases, and 14 bases stayed unmatched. The germline V gene has CDR1 MNHEY and CDR2 SMNVEV (reference sequence). For the CDR3, the DNA is TGTGCCAGCAGTCCCTACCTCCGGGACAGGGGTGGTGAGACCCAGTACTTC. It is translated as CASSPYLRDRGGETQYF.

The rearrangement joins TRBV6-6 to TRBJ1-1; TRBD1 might be the D (6 bases). The CDR3 is made up of 13 amino acids. With 7 bases removed from V and 7 bases from J, the gap between germline ends came to 16 bases. Germline V gene data show CDR1 as MNHNY and CDR2 as SVGAGI (reference sequence). The CDR3 DNA reads as TGTGCCAGCACCGACACAGGGTTGCGTGAAGCTTTCTTT. This encodes CASTDTGLREAFF.

The chain uses TRBV25-1 and TRBJ2-7; D is possibly TRBD2 (6 bases). This CDR3 is built from 13 residues. V lost 7 bases, J lost 4 bases, and 14 bases lay in between. Germline CDR1 MGHDK, CDR2 SYGVNS. The CDR3 region has the DNA TGTGCCAGCACTTGGAGGGGCTCTTACGAGCAGTACTTC. Residues: CASTWRGSYEQYF.